This entry features one T cell receptor (beta chain) sequence. Its binding antigen is unknown. No base quality information exists; no much larger clone differs at one position. This record belongs to a study of blood T cell repertoires in COVID-19 (dated by TCRdb to 2019 to 2021). Some background on the complete study: Samples from collaborators originated in the United States, Italy and Spain and spanned both the acute and convalescent phases of COVID-19. The prospective study material was composed of cDNA or gDNA derived from T cells, B-cell-depleted T cells, or PBMCs. The dataset comprised deeply sampled blood TCRbeta repertoires from subjects exposed to, actively infected with, or recovered from COVID-19. The repertoires were released in a freely available public database intended as a resource for research on the immune response to SARS-CoV-2. The samples were drawn from two sources: the first 160 participants of the ongoing ImmuneRACE study, and 1,000 to 1,500 subjects contributed by 6 global collaborators. Sample metadata almost always included a de-identified subject ID, COVID-19 status, age in years and sex. Where HLA class I and class II types were available, the types were taken from metadata supplied by the sample provider, not from assay-based typing. Broader findings and caveats from the paper: The quantity of clinical and demographic metadata differed by source and by participant and was supplied without curation.

The collaborating institutions used their own protocols to collect whole blood in K2EDTA tubes. For TCRbeta analysis, collaborators shipped samples in one of three forms: frozen whole blood, isolated PBMCs, or DNA extracted from either of those sample types. TCRbeta CDR3 regions were amplified from genomic DNA by means of the immunoSEQ Assay, a bias-controlled multiplex PCR. The authors' analysis ran thus. The number of nucleated cells in each sample was estimated from the amplification of reference gene primers within the assay. Sequence reads were collapsed and filtered to measure the absolute abundance of every unique TCRbeta CDR3 rearrangement. For each sample, productive Simpson clonality was calculated by taking the square root of Simpson's diversity index across productive rearrangements. The table was pulled from immuneACCESS by TCRdb, which kept in-frame rearrangements only. Such tables lose some clones; where checked, under half of the loss comes from unresolved V genes, and the rest has no known cause. The DNA was the basis for D and trimming; V, J and clone size are from that table. This sample lists roughly 670,000 clones; just under 90% were detected once. The ten largest clones add up to under 0.3% of the sample.

CDR3 length: 14 amino acids, cysteine to phenylalanine. Only the CDR3 part of the read is kept: 42 bases, read in frame from the first base. Deletion took 5 bases off V and 9 bases off J, with a span of 15 bases between the germline ends. CDR1 and CDR2, looked up from the germline V gene, are SGHTS and YDEGEE. Sequencing was carried out using peripheral blood. This TCR came from a woman aged 18-30 years with acute or convalescent COVID-19. The V and J genes are TRBV5-8 and TRBJ1-6; the best D guess is TRBD1, with 6 bases matching. This receptor has the CDR3 CASRLLAGASPLHF. The nucleotide sequence is given as TGTGCCAGCAGATTGCTGGCAGGGGCTTCACCCCTCCACTTT.